The source of this T cell receptor beta chain is a study of blood T cell repertoires in COVID-19. Study details: Nucleic acid was either cDNA or gDNA, and it came from T cells, B-cell-depleted T cells, or PBMCs.

Clinical histories supplied by participants themselves formed the basis of cohort assignment. The CDR3 has 11 amino acids. Between the trimmed V and J ends, which lost 2 bases and 8 bases, there was a span of 6 bases. Germline V gene lookup returns CDR1 GTSNPN and CDR2 SVGIG (reference sequence). In the authors' methods: Researchers report that nucleated cell counts were estimated from reference gene primer amplification. Repertoires were generated with immunoSEQ multiplex PCR, while TCRdb's copy carries only in-frame clones and drops some. V and J calls and clone size follow that table, whereas D and trimming were derived from the DNA. Of approximately 300,000 clones detected, 85% appear once; the ten largest clones hold about 2%.

V is TRBV30 and J is TRBJ1-4; D is unclear. This sequence originates from a woman in her twenties or thirties who had been exposed to COVID-19. What was sequenced was PBMCs or T cells enriched from blood (not recorded which). In DNA form, the CDR3 reads TGTGCCTGGAGTTCCCAGGAAAAACTGTTTTTT. Amino acids: CAWSSQEKLFF.